What follows are 8 T cell receptor beta chains derived from one specimen sequenced in a study of cytomegalovirus exposure and HLA in healthy donors. 13 Jbeta primers and 60 Vbeta primers were used for the PCR. TCRdb's copy holds only in-frame clones and misses some; the assay was immunoSEQ multiplex PCR. The sample includes under 55,000 clones, about 78% of them seen just once. Specimen: PBMCs. These receptors were obtained from a woman aged 30 to 39 in good health and CMV-seronegative.

V and J are TRBV6-6 and TRBJ2-3; tentative D call: TRBD1 (5 bases). The V gene lost 2 bases and the J gene lost 0 bases, with 12 bases spanning the gap. Germline values: CDR1 MNHNY, CDR2 SVGAGI (reference sequence). This CDR3 is built from 16 residues. The CDR3 DNA follows: TGTGCCAGCAGTTACGACAGACAAAAAAGCACAGATACGCAGTATTTT. Translated: CASSYDRQKSTDTQYF.

The chain recombines TRBV4-2 with TRBJ2-7, with a tentative D call TRBD2 (7 bases). Germline V lookup: CDR1 LGHNA, CDR2 YNFKEQ. This CDR3 has 13 amino acids. Trimming took off 4 bases at V and 5 bases at J, with 12 bases between the two ends. CDR3 region: CASSPGGGNEQYF. The DNA of the CDR3 is TGTGCCAGCAGCCCCGGCGGGGGCAACGAGCAGTACTTC.

The chain uses TRBV4-1 and TRBJ2-2; 12 bases map to TRBD2. This CDR3 has 16 amino acids. The trim removed 8 bases at V and 3 bases at J, leaving 7 bases unmatched. The V gene's germline CDR1 is MGHRA and CDR2 YSYEKL. The CDR3 loop is CASGGSSGGDTGELFF. In DNA, the CDR3 is TGCGCCAGCGGGGGCTCTAGCGGGGGGGACACCGGGGAGCTGTTTTTT.

The V and J genes are TRBV6-1 and TRBJ2-7; maybe TRBD1 (6 bases). V was trimmed by 2 bases and J by 1 base, leaving 9 bases between them. Per germline, CDR1 MNHNS and CDR2 SASEGT. The CDR3 loop spans 14 amino acids. DNA for the CDR3: TGTGCCAGCAGTGAACAGGGGATGTCCTACGAGCAGTACTTC. Its protein product is CASSEQGMSYEQYF.

The chain employs TRBV9 and TRBJ1-5; no clear D gene. Germline CDR1 reads SGDLS; CDR2 reads YYNGEE. This CDR3 region has 14 residues. Between the trimmed V and J ends, which lost 0 bases and 5 bases, there was a span of 9 bases. CDR3 bases: TGTGCCAGCAGCGTAGGACACCAAGATCAGCCCCAGCATTTT. Translating it yields CASSVGHQDQPQHF. Supplemented by reference TRBV9 and TRBJ1-5, the full variable domain reads DSGVTQTPKHLITATGQRVTLRCSPRSGDLSVYWYQQSLDQGLQFLIQYYNGEERAKGNILERFSAQQFPDLHSELNLSSLELGDSALYFCASSVGHQDQPQHFGDGTRLSIL.

In its sample, this clone was seen a few times. The rearrangement uses TRBV30 and TRBJ2-1; 8 bases align to TRBD1. CDR1 and CDR2 from the germline V gene are GTSNPN and SVGIG (reference sequence). Trimming took 2 bases from V and 2 from J; bases not matched to a gene: 5. The CDR3 sequence is 15 residues long. CDR3 loop: CAWSRQGLAYNEQFF. CDR3 DNA sequence: TGTGCCTGGAGTAGACAGGGGTTGGCCTACAATGAGCAGTTCTTC.

This clone has only one observation. CDR3 amino acids: CASKTTVREKLFF. CDR3 in DNA: TGTGCCAGCAAGACGACAGTCAGAGAAAAACTGTTTTTT. The gene calls are TRBV7-9 and TRBJ1-4, with D tentatively TRBD1 (5 bases). The CDR3 is made up of 13 amino acids. V gave up 7 bases and J gave up 8 bases, with 14 bases separating them. The V gene's germline CDR1 is SEHNR and CDR2 FQNEAQ (reference sequence).

This clone was observed a handful of times. The rearrangement uses TRBV28 and TRBJ2-7; 8 nucleotides agree with TRBD1. The trim removed 6 bases at V and 4 bases at J, leaving 8 bases unmatched. The CDR3 runs 14 residues. Per germline, CDR1 MDHEN and CDR2 SYDVKM. CDR3 residues: CASSVTGGVYEQYF. CDR3 sequence (DNA): TGTGCCAGCAGCGTCACAGGGGGAGTTTACGAGCAGTACTTC. The full variable domain, its missing parts supplied by reference TRBV28 and TRBJ2-7, is DVKVTQSSRYLVKRTGEKVFLECVQDMDHENMFWYRQDPGLGLRLIYFSYDVKMKEKGDIPEGYSVSREKKERFSLILESASTNQTSMYLCASSVTGGVYEQYFGPGTRLTVT.